The rows below give T cell receptor beta chains drawn from one sample of a study of T cell responses to AZD1222 COVID-19 vaccine. Sequencing used immunoSEQ multiplex PCR; TCRdb keeps in-frame clones, though not all of them. The sample holds 60,000 to 100,000 clones, approximately 90% seen once. Source: peripheral blood, taken on day 0 of MenACWY control vaccination. The receptors stem from an adult in good health. Both conserved end residues are part of each CDR3. The D gene is left open where the match is weak. Not every row has a clone size; where given, it reads once, few, many or a size class.

V,D,size,length,J,CDR3,DNA
TRBV27,-,-,12,TRBJ1-1,CASTDLLGGTFF,TGTGCCAGCACCGACTTACTCGGTGGAACTTTCTTT
TRBV12-3/TRBV12-4,TRBD1,-,13,TRBJ1-3,CASHQGARNTIYF,TGTGCCAGTCACCAGGGGGCTAGAAACACCATATATTTT
TRBV5-1,-,-,11,TRBJ2-7,CASSWGGVQYF,TGCGCCAGCAGCTGGGGCGGCGTTCAGTACTTC
TRBV4-1,-,-,16,TRBJ1-2,CASSQGEVATNYGYTF,TGCGCCAGCAGCCAAGGGGAGGTAGCAACTAACTATGGCTACACCTTC
TRBV29-1,-,-,11,TRBJ2-3,CSVDYTDTQYF,TGCAGCGTTGACTACACAGATACGCAGTATTTT
TRBV24-1,-,-,15,TRBJ1-3,CATSDTGDSGNTIYF,TGTGCCACCAGTGATACTGGGGACTCTGGAAACACCATATATTTT
TRBV7-2,TRBD2,-,16,TRBJ2-1,CASSLAAGGAFHEQFF,TGTGCCAGCAGCTTAGCTGCCGGGGGGGCTTTTCATGAGCAGTTCTTC
TRBV7-7,-,once,15,TRBJ1-1,CAIRFRGTANTEAFF,TGTGCCATTAGGTTCAGGGGCACCGCGAACACTGAAGCTTTCTTT
TRBV7-2,-,-,14,TRBJ2-7,CASSLGGPSYEQYF,TGTGCCAGCAGCTTAGGCGGGCCCTCCTACGAGCAGTACTTC
TRBV7-2,-,-,16,TRBJ1-6,CASSQERQEKDSPLHF,TGTGCCAGCAGCCAAGAGAGACAAGAAAAAGATTCACCCCTCCACTTT
TRBV5-1,-,once,16,TRBJ2-2,CASSLQGFEGTGELFF,TGCGCCAGCAGCTTACAGGGATTCGAGGGGACCGGGGAGCTGTTTTTT
TRBV28,TRBD1,few,14,TRBJ2-7,CASSLGTGGGEQYF,TGTGCCAGCAGTTTAGGGACAGGGGGCGGCGAGCAGTACTTC
TRBV6-6,TRBD1,-,15,TRBJ2-5,CASSYGTGTRETQYF,TGTGCCAGCAGTTACGGGACAGGTACGCGGGAGACCCAGTACTTC
TRBV15,-,once,12,TRBJ2-3,CATGEDADTQYF,TGTGCCACCGGAGAGGATGCAGATACGCAGTATTTT
TRBV7-2,TRBD1,-,18,TRBJ2-3,CASSLKTGTGAFPDTQYF,TGTGCCAGCAGCTTAAAGACCGGGACAGGGGCTTTCCCAGATACGCAGTATTTT
TRBV7-2,-,-,13,TRBJ1-2,CASSLGVFDGYTF,TGTGCCAGCAGCTTAGGGGTTTTCGATGGCTACACCTTC
TRBV19,-,-,13,TRBJ1-1,CASSIRAQVEAFF,TGTGCCAGTAGTATAAGGGCCCAGGTCGAAGCTTTCTTT
TRBV28,TRBD1,-,16,TRBJ1-5,CASSSLLTGGNQPQHF,TGTGCCAGCAGTTCGCTGCTAACAGGGGGCAATCAGCCCCAGCATTTT
TRBV15,-,once,15,TRBJ1-5,CATSRHPPEGQPQHF,TGTGCCACCAGCAGACACCCCCCGGAGGGTCAGCCCCAGCATTTT
TRBV9,-,-,12,TRBJ1-6,CASSPPVSPLHF,TGTGCCAGCAGCCCCCCAGTTTCACCCCTCCACTTT
TRBV5-1,TRBD1,-,15,TRBJ2-5,CASSLITGGAETQYF,TGCGCCAGCAGTCTCATCACAGGGGGCGCGGAGACCCAGTACTTC
TRBV4-3,-,-,14,TRBJ1-5,CASSQDLQRQPQHF,TGCGCCAGCAGCCAAGATCTACAGAGGCAGCCCCAGCATTTT
TRBV13,TRBD2,-,20,TRBJ2-5,CASSSWPGTSGGASQETQYF,TGTGCCAGCAGCTCATGGCCCGGGACTAGCGGGGGAGCTTCCCAAGAGACCCAGTACTTC
TRBV5-1,-,-,16,TRBJ2-6,CASSSGVISGANVLTF,TGCGCCAGCAGCTCCGGGGTCATCTCTGGGGCCAACGTCCTGACTTTC
TRBV28,-,-,16,TRBJ1-1,CASSLSTFSLNTEAFF,TGTGCCAGCAGTTTAAGTACTTTTAGTCTGAACACTGAAGCTTTCTTT
TRBV6-1,TRBD1,-,14,TRBJ1-6,CASSEGQGASPLHF,TGTGCCAGCAGTGAGGGACAGGGGGCTTCACCCCTCCACTTT
TRBV10-3,-,-,14,TRBJ2-5,CATSGTEYQETQYF,TGTGCCACCTCCGGGACCGAGTACCAAGAGACCCAGTACTTC
TRBV15,TRBD2,-,19,TRBJ2-7,CATSGSERRTRGPSYEQYF,TGTGCCACCAGCGGATCAGAGAGGAGGACTAGAGGACCATCCTACGAGCAGTACTTC
TRBV5-1,-,-,15,TRBJ1-4,CASSSQGGTNEKLFF,TGCGCCAGCAGCTCTCAGGGCGGCACTAATGAAAAACTGTTTTTT
TRBV6-6,-,-,11,TRBJ1-2,CASRINYGYTF,TGTGCCAGTAGAATCAACTATGGCTACACCTTC
TRBV28,-,once,14,TRBJ1-4,CASISGATNEKLFF,TGTGCCAGCATTTCGGGTGCAACTAATGAAAAACTGTTTTTT
TRBV18,TRBD1,-,16,TRBJ2-1,CASSPLGQGASNEQFF,TGTGCCAGCTCACCACTGGGACAGGGGGCTTCTAATGAGCAGTTCTTC
TRBV15,-,-,15,TRBJ2-7,CATSRESGEFYEQYF,TGTGCCACCAGCAGAGAATCAGGGGAATTCTACGAGCAGTACTTC
TRBV5-1,-,-,14,TRBJ1-2,CASKPRPGADGYTF,TGCGCCAGCAAACCACGTCCGGGGGCAGATGGCTACACCTTC
TRBV19,TRBD1,-,20,TRBJ1-5,CASSRGDLNRDRGRGRPQHF,TGTGCCAGTAGTAGAGGGGACCTCAACCGGGACAGGGGCCGAGGTAGGCCCCAGCATTTT
TRBV5-6,TRBD1,-,15,TRBJ1-2,CASRRTGTSTGGYTF,TGTGCCAGCAGGAGGACAGGGACCTCGACGGGTGGCTACACCTTC
TRBV3-1/TRBV3-2,-,-,16,TRBJ1-2,CASSQGRGGTYGGYTF,TGTGCCAGCAGCCAAGGCAGAGGGGGGACTTACGGTGGCTACACCTTC
TRBV7-8,-,-,15,TRBJ1-5,CASRFGTDSNQPQHF,TGTGCCAGCAGGTTTGGGACGGATAGCAATCAGCCCCAGCATTTT
TRBV7-2,-,-,18,TRBJ2-1,CASSLGVSRRGRTNEQFF,TGTGCCAGCAGCTTAGGGGTGTCTCGGCGGGGGCGGACCAATGAGCAGTTCTTC
TRBV7-2,-,-,14,TRBJ2-7,CASSLAHVSYEQYF,TGTGCCAGCAGCTTAGCGCACGTCTCCTACGAGCAGTACTTC
TRBV28,TRBD2,-,16,TRBJ2-1,CASSSGAGGAINEQFF,TGTGCCAGCAGTTCAGGAGCGGGGGGGGCAATCAATGAGCAGTTCTTC
TRBV9,-,-,15,TRBJ2-5,CASSVVGHFQETQYF,TGTGCCAGCAGCGTAGTGGGACACTTCCAAGAGACCCAGTACTTC
TRBV7-2,-,-,13,TRBJ1-5,CASSFGGDQPQHF,TGTGCCAGCAGCTTCGGTGGGGATCAGCCCCAGCATTTT
TRBV19,-,once,14,TRBJ2-2,CASTLRGDEGELFF,TGTGCCAGTACCCTGAGGGGAGATGAGGGGGAGCTGTTTTTT
TRBV15,TRBD1,-,17,TRBJ2-3,CATSRAPRTGGMVTQYF,TGTGCCACCAGCAGAGCCCCCCGGACAGGGGGCATGGTGACGCAGTATTTT
TRBV12-3/TRBV12-4,-,-,11,TRBJ1-6,CASSLAGALHF,TGTGCCAGCAGTTTAGCCGGGGCCCTCCACTTT
TRBV7-2,-,-,14,TRBJ2-7,CASSMDGTQHEQYF,TGTGCCAGCAGCATGGACGGGACACAGCACGAGCAGTACTTC
TRBV7-2,-,-,14,TRBJ2-7,CASSARARVVEQYF,TGTGCCAGCAGCGCCCGGGCAAGGGTGGTTGAGCAGTACTTC
TRBV11-2,-,few,14,TRBJ2-1,CASSFLGIYNEQFF,TGTGCCAGCAGCTTTCTCGGAATCTACAATGAGCAGTTCTTC
TRBV12-3/TRBV12-4,-,-,13,TRBJ1-2,CASSLLVGYGYTF,TGTGCCAGCAGTTTACTAGTTGGCTATGGCTACACCTTC
TRBV29-1,-,-,15,TRBJ1-1,CSVEGIVGANTEAFF,TGCAGCGTTGAAGGCATAGTAGGGGCGAACACTGAAGCTTTCTTT
TRBV6-5,-,-,16,TRBJ2-3,CASSYSGGRSTDTQYF,TGTGCCAGCAGTTACTCTGGGGGGCGAAGCACAGATACGCAGTATTTT
TRBV6-5,-,-,14,TRBJ1-1,CASNKGGGNTEAFF,TGTGCCAGCAATAAAGGCGGGGGGAACACTGAAGCTTTCTTT